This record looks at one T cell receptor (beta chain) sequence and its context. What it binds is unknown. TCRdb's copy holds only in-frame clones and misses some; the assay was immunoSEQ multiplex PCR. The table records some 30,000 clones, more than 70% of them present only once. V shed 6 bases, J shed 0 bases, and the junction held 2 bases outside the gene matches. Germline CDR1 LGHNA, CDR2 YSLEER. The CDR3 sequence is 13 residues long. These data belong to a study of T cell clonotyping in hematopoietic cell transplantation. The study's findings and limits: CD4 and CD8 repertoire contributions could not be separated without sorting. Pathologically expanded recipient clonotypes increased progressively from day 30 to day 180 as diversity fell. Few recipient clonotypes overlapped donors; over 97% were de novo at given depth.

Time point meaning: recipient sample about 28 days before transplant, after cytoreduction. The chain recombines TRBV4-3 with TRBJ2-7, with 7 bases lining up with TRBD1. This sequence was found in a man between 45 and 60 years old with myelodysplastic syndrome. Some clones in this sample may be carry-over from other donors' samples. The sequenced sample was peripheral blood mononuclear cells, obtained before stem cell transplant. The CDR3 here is CASSRDSSYEQYF. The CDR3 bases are TGCGCCAGCAGTCGGGACAGCTCCTACGAGCAGTACTTC.